The clone carrying this T cell receptor beta chain was picked up a small number of times. The target antigen is unknown. TCRdb re-derived calls from the RT-PCR reads in MiXCR, one entry per CDR3 protein. The data contain about 540,000 distinct CDR3 sequences, 20% to 25% of them singletons. This specimen comes from a study of response to subunit inactivated influenza vaccine. V was cut by 5 bases and J by 2 bases, with 13 bases left in between. There are 14 residues in the CDR3. General study results and limits: Authors suggested each seasonal flu vaccination may recruit only limited numbers of new T cells.

The sample was also linked to a second study, of T cells expressing NK-cell markers. That publication notes: Beta-chain TCR cDNA was generated via 5'RACE template switching with UMIs. Each TCR beta repertoire originated in sorted T cells that were CD3+CD56+NKG2C+, CD3+CD56+NKG2C- or CD3+CD56-NKG2C+.

This sequence joins TRBV12-3 or TRBV12-4 and TRBJ2-7; D unclear. This TCR came from a man between 45 and 60 years old who received an inactivated influenza vaccine. Material: CD4+ T cells sorted from PBMCs, obtained 12 days after vaccination. In DNA, the CDR3 is TGTGCCAGCAGTCCGCCCGAATATCCCTACGAGCAGTACTTC. Translating gives CASSPPEYPYEQYF.